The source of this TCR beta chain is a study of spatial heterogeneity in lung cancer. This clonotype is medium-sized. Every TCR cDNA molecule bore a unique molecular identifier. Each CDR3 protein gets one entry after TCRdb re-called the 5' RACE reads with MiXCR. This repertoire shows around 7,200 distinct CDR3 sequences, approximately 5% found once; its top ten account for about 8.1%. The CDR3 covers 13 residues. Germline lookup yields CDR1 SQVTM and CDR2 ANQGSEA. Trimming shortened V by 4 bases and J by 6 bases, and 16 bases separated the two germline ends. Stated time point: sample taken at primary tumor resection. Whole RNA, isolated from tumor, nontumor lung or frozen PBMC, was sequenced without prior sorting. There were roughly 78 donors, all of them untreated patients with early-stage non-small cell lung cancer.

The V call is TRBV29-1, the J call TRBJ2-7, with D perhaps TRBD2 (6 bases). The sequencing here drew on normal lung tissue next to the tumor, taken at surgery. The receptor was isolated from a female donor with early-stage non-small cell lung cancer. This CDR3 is CSVGNGRVSEQYF. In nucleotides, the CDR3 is TGCAGCGTTGGAAACGGGAGAGTTTCCGAGCAGTACTTC.